These 20 T cell receptor beta chains were sequenced from one sample in a study of Ad26.COV2.S vaccination and SARS-CoV-2 variants. Indicated treatment: over 15 received Ad26.COV2.S at low or high dose, single or two shots; 5 received placebo; per-sample allocation not given. Following the first vaccine or placebo injection, samples were taken on day 63. Libraries were prepared by immunoSEQ multiplex PCR; TCRdb keeps only in-frame clonotypes and omits some of them. Found here are about 320,000 clones, about 86% of them singletons; the top ten hold 1.9%. Sample: peripheral blood, taken in a trial of Ad26.COV2.S vaccine versus placebo. The source of these receptors is a person aged 18-65 years who received the Ad26.COV2.S COVID-19 vaccine or a placebo.

The genes are TRBV7-9 and TRBJ1-2; a possible D gene is TRBD1 (5 bases). This CDR3 is 16 amino acids long. The V and J ends lost 7 bases and 5 bases respectively, with 23 bases between them. Germline lookup yields CDR1 SEHNR and CDR2 FQNEAQ (reference sequence). The DNA for the CDR3 is TGTGCCAGCACTTCCGGCGGGGCCGCCAAGCTTTATGGCTACACCTTC. The encoded protein is CASTSGGAAKLYGYTF.

This chain uses TRBV6-2 or TRBV6-3 with TRBJ2-7; 7 bases match TRBD2. V was pared by 4 bases and J by 6 bases, with 6 bases of the junction left unmatched. The CDR3 runs 13 residues. Germline lookup yields CDR1 MNHEY and CDR2 SVGEGT. CDR3 DNA sequence: TGTGCCAGCAGTTCCCAGGCTAGCGGCGAGCAGTACTTC. Amino acid sequence: CASSSQASGEQYF.

This clone occurred once. The DNA of the CDR3 is TGCGCCAGCAGCTTAAACAAGAACACCGGGGAGCTGTTTTTT. Encoded protein: CASSLNKNTGELFF. J is TRBJ2-2 and V is TRBV5-1; D unclear. Trimming removed 2 bases at V and 1 base at J, with 6 bases between. The CDR3 covers 14 residues. Per germline, CDR1 SGHRS and CDR2 YFSETQ.

The sample holds a few counts of this clone. This sequence joins TRBV19 and TRBJ1-1; 7 bases are shared with TRBD1. Looked up from germline, CDR1 is LNHDA and CDR2 is SQIVND (reference sequence). Trimming took 3 bases from V and 4 from J; bases not matched to a gene: 11. The CDR3 covers 16 residues. The CDR3 DNA sequence: TGTGCCAGTAGTATGGATAGAGGGGGCGCACGCACTGAAGCTTTCTTT. Amino acids: CASSMDRGGARTEAFF.

This clone was found a few times. This chain uses TRBV5-6 with TRBJ2-2; D perhaps matches TRBD2 (6 bases). V shed 0 bases and J shed 5 bases, with 17 bases lying between them. There are 17 residues in the CDR3. The germline gives CDR1 SGHDT, CDR2 YYEEEE. CDR3 nucleotides: TGTGCCAGCAGCTTGGATACCGGGGGTCAGGGTACCGGGGAGCTGTTTTTT. It is translated as CASSLDTGGQGTGELFF. Full variable domain (missing parts from reference TRBV5-6 and TRBJ2-2): DAGVTQSPTHLIKTRGQQVTLRCSPKSGHDTVSWYQQALGQGPQFIFQYYEEEERQRGNFPDRFSGHQFPNYSSELNVNALLLGDSALYLCASSLDTGGQGTGELFFGEGSRLTVL.

This clone was seen only a few times. This rearrangement joins TRBV7-9 to TRBJ2-7; D ambiguous. There are 18 residues in the CDR3. The germline gives CDR1 SEHNR, CDR2 FQNEAQ (reference sequence). Trimming cost V 5 bases and J 1 base, with 24 bases left between them. The CDR3 DNA reads TGTGCCAGCAGCCCCCTATCCCCGCGCCGCGGTACATCCTACGAGCAGTACTTC. This translates into CASSPLSPRRGTSYEQYF. The entire variable domain, with the rest obtained from reference TRBV7-9 and TRBJ2-7, is as follows: DTGVSQNPRHKITKRGQNVTFRCDPISEHNRLYWYRQTLGQGPEFLTYFQNEAQLEKSRLLSDRFSAERPKGSFSTLEIQRTEQGDSAMYLCASSPLSPRRGTSYEQYFGPGTRLTVT.

The chain employs TRBV7-9 and TRBJ2-3; maybe TRBD2 (7 bases). V was clipped by 1 base and J by 0 bases, with 11 bases between them. The CDR3 spans 16 residues. CDR1 and CDR2 from the germline V gene are SEHNR and FQNEAQ (reference sequence). The CDR3 DNA reads TGTGCCAGCAGCTTAGAGGGGGGGATTAGCACAGATACGCAGTATTTT. The encoded protein is CASSLEGGISTDTQYF.

Concerning this clone itself: This specimen includes other DNA sequences encoding the same CDR3. This chain joins TRBV5-1 and TRBJ2-2, with TRBD1 matching 8 bases. With V trimmed by 1 base and J by 1 base, 0 bases remained unmatched. The CDR3 contains 15 residues. Germline V lookup: CDR1 SGHRS, CDR2 YFSETQ. CDR3: CASSLTGGNTGELFF. The CDR3 nucleotides read TGCGCCAGCAGCTTGACAGGGGGGAACACCGGGGAGCTGTTTTTT.

The chain links TRBV30 to TRBJ1-4, with a possible D match to TRBD1 (6 bases). Per germline, CDR1 GTSNPN and CDR2 SVGIG (reference sequence). The CDR3 runs to 15 residues. With 4 bases removed from V and 8 bases from J, the gap between germline ends came to 20 bases. In DNA, the CDR3 is TGTGCCTGGAACCCGAGGACAGCCTCGAGGGAAAAACTGTTTTTT. Translating gives CAWNPRTASREKLFF.

The CDR3, as DNA: TGCGCCAGCAGTGACCCGAACACCGGGGAGCTGTTTTTT. Translating it yields CASSDPNTGELFF. This chain joins TRBV10-1 and TRBJ2-2; no firm D call. V was trimmed by 3 bases and J by 0 bases, leaving 2 bases between them. Germline V gene data show CDR1 as WNHNN and CDR2 as SYGVQD (reference sequence). This CDR3 has 13 residues.

J is TRBJ1-1 and V is TRBV11-3; D gene unclear. CDR3 length: 13 residues. The V gene's germline CDR1 is SGHNT and CDR2 YENEEA. V was clipped by 2 bases and J by 3 bases, with 7 bases between them. The CDR3 loop reads CASSLQQHTEAFF. For the CDR3, the DNA is TGTGCCAGCAGCTTACAACAGCACACTGAAGCTTTCTTT.

The chain links TRBV4-2 to TRBJ1-2; D uncertain. Germline V gene data show CDR1 as LGHNA and CDR2 as YNFKEQ. This CDR3 is built from 15 residues. V was clipped by 0 bases and J by 3 bases, with 11 bases between them. The CDR3 nucleotides read TGTGCCAGCAGCCAAGATCGAGAGGGCTACTATGGCTACACCTTC. This encodes CASSQDREGYYGYTF.

This chain links TRBV7-2 with TRBJ1-5; D is uncertain. This CDR3 spans 12 amino acids. With 2 bases removed from V and 6 bases from J, the gap between germline ends came to 5 bases. CDR1 SGHTA and CDR2 FQGNSA come from the germline V gene. The CDR3 nucleotides read TGTGCCAGCAGCTTATTCGGTCAGCCCCAGCATTTT. Translating gives CASSLFGQPQHF.

V usage is TRBV15 and J usage is TRBJ1-2; D gene uncertain. With 3 bases removed from V and 4 bases from J, the gap between germline ends came to 15 bases. The V gene's germline CDR1 is LNHNV and CDR2 YYDKDF (reference sequence). CDR3 length: 15 amino acids. Here the CDR3 DNA reads TGTGCCACCAGCAGGATGGACGGAGGGAGCTATGGCTACACCTTC. Translated, it gives CATSRMDGGSYGYTF.

V usage is TRBV30 and J usage is TRBJ2-5, with unresolved D. Per the germline V gene, CDR1 is GTSNPN and CDR2 is SVGIG (reference sequence). V lost 4 bases and J 0 bases, leaving 9 bases between the germline ends. This CDR3 is 13 amino acids long. The CDR3 loop reads CAWTHRYQETQYF. CDR3 DNA: TGTGCCTGGACCCATAGGTACCAAGAGACCCAGTACTTC.

This clone has just one count. The genes are TRBV2 and TRBJ1-1; unclear D gene. Germline V gene lookup returns CDR1 SNHLY and CDR2 FYNNEI. V was shortened by 6 bases and J by 1 base, with 12 bases between the two germline ends. The CDR3 is 14 amino acids. The DNA for the CDR3 is TGTGCCAGCAGGGAGGAGGCCGGGAACACTGAAGCTTTCTTT. This gives the protein CASREEAGNTEAFF. Using reference TRBV2 and TRBJ1-1 for the parts outside the CDR3, the full variable domain is EPEVTQTPSHQVTQMGQEVILRCVPISNHLYFYWYRQILGQKVEFLVSFYNNEISEKSEIFDDQFSVERPDGSNFTLKIRSTKLEDSAMYFCASREEAGNTEAFFGQGTRLTVV.

The gene calls are TRBV2 and TRBJ2-7; no firm D call. V was cut by 7 bases and J by 4 bases, with 17 bases left in between. The CDR3 length is 14 residues. Germline CDR1 reads SNHLY; CDR2 reads FYNNEI. The CDR3 DNA sequence: TGTGCCAGCAAATCCCAGCCCCAGAAGTACGAGCAGTACTTC. Residues: CASKSQPQKYEQYF.

The rearrangement joins TRBV7-6 to TRBJ2-1, with a tentative D call TRBD1 (6 bases). Germline CDR1 reads SGHVS; CDR2 reads FNYEAQ. The V and J ends lost 5 bases and 0 bases respectively, with 11 bases between them. There are 15 residues in the CDR3. In nucleotides, the CDR3 is TGTGCCAGCAGCCTCCTAGGGGGCTCCTACAATGAGCAGTTCTTC. Its translation: CASSLLGGSYNEQFF. Full variable domain (remainder filled in from reference TRBV7-6 and TRBJ2-1): GAGVSQSPRYKVTKRGQDVALRCDPISGHVSLYWYRQALGQGPEFLTYFNYEAQQDKSGLPNDRFSAERPEGSISTLTIQRTEQRDSAMYRCASSLLGGSYNEQFFGPGTRLTVL.

V is TRBV5-6 and J is TRBJ2-1; possible D gene TRBD2, 6 bases. The CDR3 totals 13 residues. The germline V gene encodes CDR1 SGHDT and CDR2 YYEEEE. V was pared by 1 base and J by 10 bases, with 12 bases between. In nucleotides, the CDR3 is TGTGCCAGCAGCTTGTCCGGGACTCCCGAGCAGTTCTTC. Protein: CASSLSGTPEQFF. The entire variable domain, with the rest obtained from reference TRBV5-6 and TRBJ2-1, is as follows: DAGVTQSPTHLIKTRGQQVTLRCSPKSGHDTVSWYQQALGQGPQFIFQYYEEEERQRGNFPDRFSGHQFPNYSSELNVNALLLGDSALYLCASSLSGTPEQFFGPGTRLTVL.

J is TRBJ1-3 and V is TRBV5-4; 10 nucleotides align to TRBD1. The trim removed 4 bases at V and 7 bases at J, leaving 5 bases unmatched. The V gene's germline CDR1 is SGHNT and CDR2 YYREEE (reference sequence). CDR3 size: 14 residues. CDR3 sequence: CASSLGQGGNTIYF. The CDR3 region has the DNA TGTGCCAGCAGCCTCGGACAGGGGGGCAACACCATATATTTT.